The clone carrying this T cell receptor (beta chain) was counted many times. The antigen is undetermined. The source of the sample is a study of CD8+CD57+ T cells in acquired aplastic anemia. Study background: When averaged, DNA from sorted CD4+ and CD8+ cells came to approximately 3 ug. Study-level findings and limits: Some 27 CD8+ CDR3 sequences were shared between patients and controls.

Individuals selected for sequencing had exhibited CD8+CD57+ cell expansion on flow cytometry. Patient blood was sampled before any therapy had been received. TCR beta VDJ and CDR3 profiles were obtained from a genomic DNA template. TCRdb re-derived calls from the reads in MiXCR, one entry per CDR3 protein. Among approximately 130,000 distinct CDR3 sequences listed, about 40% were seen once. This CDR3 is 12 amino acids long. Germline assignment: CDR1 GTSNPN and CDR2 SVGIG (reference sequence). The V end lost 2 bases, the J end lost 8 bases, and 7 bases lay between the germline ends. Sequencing was performed on sorted CD4+, CD8+, or CD8+CD57+ T cells (not recorded which) from PBMCs. This sequence originates from a human donor with aplastic anemia. The rearrangement uses TRBV30 and TRBJ1-6; D is unclear. For the CDR3, the DNA is TGTGCCTGGAGTCGAACGGATTCACCCCTCCACTTT. Encoded protein: CAWSRTDSPLHF.